This entry concerns a single T cell receptor (beta chain). Sequencing was performed with immunoSEQ multiplex PCR; in TCRdb, only in-frame clones are kept and a portion is missing. Among roughly 20,000 clones, nearly 85% were seen once, and the ten largest hold 20% to 25%. The data were obtained in a study of OX40 agonist ivuxolimab in advanced cancers. About the research overall: Treatment received earlier with anti-PD-1, anti-PD-L1 or anti-CTLA-4 agents was allowed, and 40% had some.

This CDR3 region has 14 residues. V dropped 2 bases and J dropped 7; count of bases not matched to a gene: 8. Germline lookup yields CDR1 SGDLS and CDR2 YYNGEE. Autoimmune disease history or systemic immunosuppression led to patients being barred. This receptor was taken from an adult with an advanced solid tumor such as melanoma, head and neck, liver or kidney cancer. The V call is TRBV9, the J call TRBJ1-2, with 7 bases identical to TRBD1. This specimen consisted of CD4+ or CD8+ T cells sorted from blood, obtained in a trial of the OX40 agonist ivuxolimab. The CDR3 bases are TGTGCCAGCAGCGTCCCGGGACAGACTAGTGGCTACACCTTC. Residues: CASSVPGQTSGYTF.